The entry below describes one TCR beta chain. This clonotype is deemed medium-sized (0.01 to 0.1%). What antigen it recognizes has not been identified. Per-base qualities were not stored, and no clone one base away is much larger. Trimming at the junction amounts to 3 bases on V and 3 bases on J, and the germline ends lie 9 bases apart. In the germline V gene, CDR1 corresponds to SGHTA and CDR2 to FQGNSA. The CDR3, from cysteine to phenylalanine, totals 15 residues. Kept here is only the CDR3 DNA, which spans 45 bases and is read in frame from base 1. TCRalpha and TCRbeta libraries were amplified in separate semi-nested PCR reactions using Advantage 2 and reverse primers located in the TRAC or TRBC constant regions. First-strand cDNA synthesis used between roughly 3.5 and 550 ng of total RNA. TCR cDNA libraries were generated by 5'-RACE using the SMARTer PCR cDNA Synthesis kit, with a poly-dT primer employed for first-strand synthesis. Semi-nested constant-region reverse primers carried 5-nucleotide sample-specific barcodes, and products were cleaned with the Zymo DNA Clean and Concentrator-5 kit. Up to ten barcoded samples were pooled, ligated to Illumina adaptors and sequenced on an Illumina MiSeq as 2 x 150 bp paired-end reads. The study's own analysis went as follows. Demultiplexed reads were aligned using BLAT against a custom library containing all human TRAV, TRAJ, TRBV, TRBD and TRBJ combinations from IMGT. The best BLAT hits were picked using pslCDnaFilter (-maxAligns=1, -ignoreIntrons), and custom Perl scripts were used to calculate clonotype frequencies. The public reads were reanalyzed by TCRdb: fastp trimming at Q25, MiXCR alignment, in-frame beta chains only. Each entry merges the rows of one CDR3 protein and shows their most common DNA and genes. Here the V and J calls rest on TCRdb's processing, not on the authors' analysis. For this sample the table gives roughly 5,300 distinct CDR3 sequences, of which about 25% were detected only once. Around 3.2% of the sample is held by the ten biggest clonotypes.

To build the artificial thymic organoids, human HSPCs were aggregated with MS5 murine stromal cells that had been transduced with human DLL1, and the aggregates were cultured at an air-liquid interface. The cells used to seed the organoids were FACS-purified CD34+CD3- hematopoietic stem and progenitor cells from which residual T cells had been depleted. Organoids were cultured in serum-free RB27 medium: RPMI 1640 supplemented with B27, FLT3L, IL-7 and ascorbic acid. Before RNA extraction, CD3+TCRalphabeta+CD8 single positive T cells from organoids and thymus were sorted by FACS. For each sample, total RNA was purified from around 40,000 to 200,000 sorted cells using the RNeasy Micro kit, and RNA quality was assessed on an Agilent RNA 6000 Nano chip. This record belongs to a study of T cells generated in artificial thymic organoids (dated by TCRdb to about 2017). Notes on the research overall: The study compared the TCR alpha and beta CDR3 repertoires of CD8 single positive T cells derived from in vitro artificial thymic organoids against those of naive CD8 T cells from thymus and peripheral blood. The repertoire sequencing data shown were described as representative of three independent experiments.

Here is what the overall study found, with its caveats: The TCR clonotype diversity of organoid-derived CD8 single positive T cells was physiological and comparable to that of naive CD8 T cells from thymus and blood. Organoid-derived T cells did not show skewed Valpha or Vbeta usage, which argues against unconventional lineages or clonal expansions being dominant.

This clonotype was obtained from a human donor who gave cord blood stem cells for thymic organoid culture, a cardiac surgery patient who gave postnatal thymus, or a blood donor (not recorded which). Sequenced: naive CD8+ T cells grown in artificial thymic organoids from cord blood stem and progenitor cells. The cell subset or site label, read with the paper, signifies: CD3+TCRalphabeta+CD8SP T cells; for blood, CD45RO-CCR7+ naive CD8+ T cells. The V and J genes are TRBV7-2 and TRBJ1-6, with the D gene not clear enough to name. The CDR3 region reads CASSLDVCYNSPLHF. The nucleotide sequence reads as follows: TGTGCCAGCAGCTTGGACGTTTGCTATAATTCACCCCTCCACTTT.